These T cell receptor beta chains were read from a single sample in a study of T cell responses to AZD1222 COVID-19 vaccine. The protocol was immunoSEQ multiplex PCR, while the TCRdb copy is restricted to in-frame clones and leaves out a portion. Among 150,000 to 200,000 clones listed, around 91% were seen once. The specimen comprised peripheral blood, sampled 28 days after the second AZD1222 dose. The receptor source for this set is an adult who received the AZD1222 COVID-19 vaccine. CDR3s include the opening cysteine and the closing phenylalanine or tryptophan. D genes are given only for firm matches. The size entry is marked missing in some rows and otherwise reads once, few, many or a size class.

V gene,D gene,CDR3 length,clone size,J gene,CDR3 protein,CDR3 DNA
TRBV28,NA,14,NA,TRBJ1-4,CASSAGSQSEKLFF,TGTGCCAGCAGTGCCGGGTCTCAGAGTGAAAAACTGTTTTTT
TRBV9,TRBD2,15,NA,TRBJ2-1,CASSVGTSGKNEQFF,TGTGCCAGCAGCGTAGGGACTAGCGGAAAGAATGAGCAGTTCTTC
TRBV6-4,TRBD1,15,once,TRBJ2-2,CASGRQGFNTGELFF,TGTGCCAGCGGACGACAGGGTTTCAACACCGGGGAGCTGTTTTTT
TRBV9,NA,14,NA,TRBJ2-4,CASSVGSLKNIQYF,TGTGCCAGCAGCGTGGGCAGCCTCAAAAACATTCAGTACTTC
TRBV9,NA,15,once,TRBJ2-1,CASSVLASSYNEQFF,TGTGCCAGCAGCGTATTAGCGAGCTCCTACAATGAGCAGTTCTTC
TRBV20-1,NA,13,NA,TRBJ1-1,CSASGGGNTEAFF,TGCAGTGCTAGTGGGGGGGGAAACACTGAAGCTTTCTTT
TRBV7-3,TRBD1,13,NA,TRBJ1-2,CASSPGQGDGYTF,TGTGCCAGCAGCCCCGGACAGGGTGACGGCTACACCTTC
TRBV6-5,NA,14,NA,TRBJ1-2,CASSYMGGSGGYTF,TGTGCCAGCAGTTATATGGGGGGCTCGGGTGGCTACACCTTC
TRBV7-8,NA,13,once,TRBJ2-7,CASSGDGSYEQYF,TGTGCCAGCAGCGGGGACGGCTCCTACGAGCAGTACTTC
TRBV20-1,NA,11,NA,TRBJ2-7,CSAFRDPVQYF,TGCAGTGCGTTCCGGGACCCCGTCCAGTACTTC
TRBV28,TRBD2,14,NA,TRBJ2-3,CASITAGGKDTQYF,TGTGCCAGCATTACAGCGGGGGGAAAAGATACGCAGTATTTT
TRBV6-5,NA,15,NA,TRBJ1-4,CASSSRGSTNEKLFF,TGTGCCAGCAGTTCTAGGGGTAGTACTAATGAAAAACTGTTTTTT
TRBV4-3,NA,17,NA,TRBJ1-1,CASSPDIYTFPDPEAFF,TGCGCCAGCAGCCCGGACATTTACACATTCCCCGACCCTGAAGCTTTCTTT
TRBV27,NA,15,NA,TRBJ2-1,CASSPRTDTYNEQFF,TGTGCCAGCAGTCCCAGGACAGATACTTACAATGAGCAGTTCTTC
TRBV27,TRBD2,14,NA,TRBJ2-3,CASSTLAGSDTQYF,TGTGCCAGCAGTACCCTAGCGGGGTCAGATACGCAGTATTTT
TRBV5-8,NA,15,NA,TRBJ1-5,CASSLGQAGSQPQHF,TGTGCCAGCAGCTTGGGGCAGGCTGGCTCTCAGCCCCAGCATTTT
TRBV20-1,TRBD2,18,NA,TRBJ2-7,CSASWSISGRARLWEQYF,TGCAGTGCTAGTTGGAGCATTAGCGGGAGGGCCAGGTTGTGGGAGCAGTACTTC
TRBV5-4,TRBD2,17,NA,TRBJ2-1,CASSLEEGLAGYNEQFF,TGTGCCAGCAGCTTGGAGGAGGGACTAGCGGGATACAATGAGCAGTTCTTC
TRBV19,NA,14,NA,TRBJ2-5,CASSIPGGRETQYF,TGTGCCAGTAGTATCCCCGGGGGCCGGGAGACCCAGTACTTC
TRBV5-4,TRBD2,14,NA,TRBJ2-7,CASSFTSGSYEQYF,TGTGCCAGCAGCTTTACTAGCGGGAGCTACGAGCAGTACTTC
TRBV27,NA,13,NA,TRBJ1-2,CASSRQENYGYTF,TGTGCCAGCAGTCGACAGGAGAACTATGGCTACACCTTC
TRBV2,TRBD1,14,NA,TRBJ1-5,CASSSDRGNQPQHF,TGTGCCAGCAGCAGTGACAGGGGCAATCAGCCCCAGCATTTT
TRBV27,TRBD1,14,NA,TRBJ1-2,CASSPLGQGYGYTF,TGTGCCAGCAGTCCGCTGGGACAGGGCTATGGCTACACCTTC
TRBV7-9,NA,19,NA,TRBJ1-4,CASSRREGNASPGTEKLFF,TGTGCCAGCAGTAGGAGAGAAGGGAACGCGTCTCCGGGCACTGAAAAACTGTTTTTT
TRBV5-4,NA,15,NA,TRBJ1-2,CASSLARGATSGYTF,TGTGCCAGCAGTTTAGCCCGGGGGGCTACCTCTGGCTACACCTTC
TRBV28,NA,12,NA,TRBJ1-3,CASSYGRNTIYF,TGTGCCAGCTCTTATGGTAGAAACACCATATATTTT
TRBV5-1,TRBD1,15,NA,TRBJ1-2,CASSRTGTGAHGYTF,TGCGCCAGCAGCAGAACCGGGACAGGGGCACATGGCTACACCTTC
TRBV19,TRBD1,12,NA,TRBJ1-2,CATRQGLGGYTF,TGTGCCACCCGACAGGGTCTCGGGGGCTACACCTTC
TRBV6-1,NA,15,NA,TRBJ2-2,CASSENVGRTGELFF,TGTGCCAGCAGTGAAAATGTAGGGCGAACCGGGGAGCTGTTTTTT
TRBV11-2,TRBD2,17,NA,TRBJ2-5,CASSLGTSGGAQETQYF,TGTGCCAGCAGCCTCGGGACTAGCGGGGGGGCCCAAGAGACCCAGTACTTC
TRBV3-1/TRBV3-2,TRBD2,17,NA,TRBJ2-1,CASSPRVGLAGANEQFF,TGTGCCAGCAGCCCTAGGGTAGGGCTAGCGGGGGCCAATGAGCAGTTCTTC
TRBV13,TRBD1,14,few,TRBJ2-5,CASSRDRGRKTQYF,TGTGCCAGCAGCAGGGACAGGGGACGAAAGACCCAGTACTTC
TRBV2,NA,12,NA,TRBJ2-7,CASSWSSYEQYF,TGTGCCAGCTCGTGGAGCTCCTACGAGCAGTACTTC
TRBV7-9,NA,15,NA,TRBJ1-6,CASSLGDTSNSPLHF,TGTGCCAGCAGCTTAGGGGACACCAGTAATTCACCCCTCCACTTT
TRBV2,NA,13,NA,TRBJ1-1,CASSAGQDTEAFF,TGTGCCAGCAGTGCAGGGCAGGACACTGAAGCTTTCTTT
TRBV5-6,TRBD1,15,NA,TRBJ1-6,CASSLLGGQHSPLHF,TGTGCCAGCAGCCTCCTGGGGGGACAGCATTCACCCCTCCACTTT
TRBV19,NA,16,NA,TRBJ2-4,CASSMAPVTAKNIQYF,TGTGCCAGTAGTATGGCCCCTGTAACAGCCAAAAACATTCAGTACTTC
TRBV6-2/TRBV6-3,TRBD2,16,NA,TRBJ2-1,CASSFRTSGRHNEQFF,TGTGCCAGCAGTTTCCGGACTAGCGGGAGGCACAATGAGCAGTTCTTC
TRBV3-1/TRBV3-2,TRBD1,16,NA,TRBJ2-5,CASSQNPGQFQETQYF,TGTGCCAGCAGCCAAAACCCGGGACAGTTCCAAGAGACCCAGTACTTC
TRBV18,TRBD2,14,NA,TRBJ2-2,CASSTGGNTGELFF,TGTGCCAGCTCAACGGGAGGGAACACCGGGGAGCTGTTTTTT
TRBV12-3/TRBV12-4,TRBD1,13,NA,TRBJ2-7,CASSRDRDLGQYF,TGTGCCAGCAGCCGGGACAGGGATCTTGGGCAGTACTTC
TRBV15,NA,18,NA,TRBJ2-1,CATSGFSVDRGFHNEQFF,TGTGCCACCAGCGGATTCAGCGTGGATCGGGGTTTCCACAATGAGCAGTTCTTC
TRBV28,TRBD1,14,NA,TRBJ1-4,CASRGQVSVEKLFF,TGTGCCAGCAGAGGACAGGTCTCGGTTGAAAAACTGTTTTTT
TRBV11-1,TRBD1,15,few,TRBJ1-3,CASSPLDRGGNTIYF,TGTGCCAGCAGCCCGTTGGACAGGGGTGGAAACACCATATATTTT
TRBV3-1/TRBV3-2,NA,15,NA,TRBJ1-3,CASTRGDRAGNTIYF,TGTGCCAGCACCCGAGGGGATCGGGCTGGAAACACCATATATTTT
TRBV5-1,NA,11,NA,TRBJ2-7,CASSFQGEQYF,TGCGCCAGCAGCTTCCAAGGCGAGCAGTACTTC
TRBV11-2,NA,16,NA,TRBJ2-7,CASSSLSVGAAYEQYF,TGTGCCAGCAGCTCTCTCTCCGTAGGGGCAGCCTACGAGCAGTACTTC
TRBV7-9,TRBD1,15,NA,TRBJ2-7,CASSPDRVHSYEQYF,TGTGCCAGCAGTCCTGACAGGGTACACTCCTACGAGCAGTACTTC
TRBV6-2/TRBV6-3,TRBD2,14,few,TRBJ2-7,CASSYWTSGSEQYF,TGTGCCAGCAGCTACTGGACTAGCGGGAGCGAGCAGTACTTC
TRBV4-3,NA,17,NA,TRBJ2-2,CASSQDFLDTITGELFF,TGCGCCAGCAGCCAAGATTTCTTGGACACCATAACCGGGGAGCTGTTTTTT
TRBV30,TRBD2,14,NA,TRBJ2-5,CALSSGGALETQYF,TGTGCCTTATCTAGCGGGGGGGCCTTGGAGACCCAGTACTTC
TRBV10-3,TRBD2,12,NA,TRBJ2-1,CAIRGGTNEQFF,TGTGCCATCCGGGGGGGCACTAATGAGCAGTTCTTC
TRBV11-1,TRBD1,16,NA,TRBJ2-1,CASSLRQGASPNEQFF,TGTGCCAGCAGCCTTCGACAGGGGGCTTCTCCCAATGAGCAGTTCTTC
TRBV5-6,NA,16,NA,TRBJ1-1,CASSLGAPTRNTEAFF,TGTGCCAGCAGCTTGGGGGCCCCCACACGGAATACTGAAGCTTTCTTT
TRBV7-7,NA,13,NA,TRBJ1-1,CASSLDTNTEAFF,TGTGCCAGCAGCCTCGACACGAACACTGAAGCTTTCTTT